These T cell receptor beta chains were read from a single sample in a study of vaccination and CD4 T cells after COVID-19. Their recognized antigens are unknown. MiXCR, run by TCRdb on the PCR reads, gives a single entry per CDR3 protein. The sample has a few thousand distinct CDR3 sequences; around 18% are singletons. Specimen: CD4+ T cells from blood, cultured in vitro. The origin of the receptors is a human donor in good health. CDR3s include the opening cysteine and the closing phenylalanine or tryptophan. Each record gives: clone size, D gene, J gene, V gene, CDR3 DNA, CDR3 protein. A D gene is named only where the DNA matches it firmly. The size of a clone is reported for some rows only, either as once, few or many, or as a class for expanded clones.

>few|NA|TRBJ1-1|TRBV5-1
TGCGCCAGCAGCCCGCGCGGAGGGCGGGGTGAAGCTTTCTTT
CASSPRGGRGEAFF
>NA|NA|TRBJ1-2|TRBV18
TGTGCCAGCTCACCCGTCCAGGGCTATGGCTACACCTTC
CASSPVQGYGYTF
>few|NA|TRBJ1-1|TRBV10-3
TGTGCCATCAGTGAGCGGGCCCAGAACACTGAAGCTTTCTTT
CAISERAQNTEAFF
>few|NA|TRBJ1-2|TRBV10-2
TGCGCCAGCAGTGAGGAGGCCGGGGTGTATGGCTACACCTTC
CASSEEAGVYGYTF
>few|NA|TRBJ2-3|TRBV29-1
TGCAGCGTTTCCGCGAGCACAGATACGCAGTATTTT
CSVSASTDTQYF
>medium-sized|NA|TRBJ2-4|TRBV6-1
TGTGCCAGCAGTGGGACAGAAACACCGCTAGCCAAAAACATTCAGTACTTC
CASSGTETPLAKNIQYF
>large|TRBD1|TRBJ1-2|TRBV20-1
TGCAGTGCTAGAGATGGGACAGGGGGCCGTGGCTACACCTTC
CSARDGTGGRGYTF
>large|TRBD2|TRBJ2-1|TRBV10-3
TGTGCCATCAGGGGGGGACTAGCCCAAGGCTCCTACAATGAGCAGTTCTTC
CAIRGGLAQGSYNEQFF
>NA|NA|TRBJ2-2|TRBV2
TGTGCCAGCAGTGCGGTGGGAGCGAACACCGGGGAGCTGTTTTTT
CASSAVGANTGELFF
>few|NA|TRBJ2-6|TRBV28
TGTGCCAGCAGTTTAATCTACGGGAGCTCTGGGGCCAACGTCCTGACTTTC
CASSLIYGSSGANVLTF
>NA|NA|TRBJ1-6|TRBV12-3/TRBV12-4
TGTGCCAGCAGCCGCAAGGGGGGGGCGGCAAATTCACCCCTCCACTTT
CASSRKGGAANSPLHF
>NA|NA|TRBJ1-6|TRBV5-1
TGCGCCAGCAGCTTCGGACCCGTTGGTCAGGATAATTCACCCCTCCACTTT
CASSFGPVGQDNSPLHF
>NA|NA|TRBJ2-3|TRBV29-1
TGCAGCGTAATTCCCGACGCGAATACGCAGTATTTT
CSVIPDANTQYF
>NA|NA|TRBJ2-7|TRBV3-1
TGTGCCAGCAGCCAAGGGGGGCAGCGCGCCTACGAGCAGTACTTC
CASSQGGQRAYEQYF
>NA|NA|TRBJ1-1|TRBV3-1
TGTGCCAGCAGCCAAGACAGGGTGGCTGAAGCTTTCTTT
CASSQDRVAEAFF
>few|NA|TRBJ2-7|TRBV9
TGTGCCAGCAGCGGGGGCCAGCCCTACGAGCAGTACTTC
CASSGGQPYEQYF
>medium-sized|NA|TRBJ1-1|TRBV6-5
TGTGCCAGCAGTTATAAGGTCGGCGAAGCTTTCTTT
CASSYKVGEAFF
>NA|NA|TRBJ1-2|TRBV12-3/TRBV12-4
TGTGCCAGCAGTTTATGGCAGGGTGGCTACACCTTC
CASSLWQGGYTF
>NA|NA|TRBJ2-1|TRBV5-4
TGTGCCAGCAGCTTTGGGGGGAACGAGCAGTTCTTC
CASSFGGNEQFF
>medium-sized|NA|TRBJ1-2|TRBV20-1
TGCAGTGCTAGTGATTCAATGCAGGGGCGCAGCTATGGCTACACCTTC
CSASDSMQGRSYGYTF
>NA|TRBD2|TRBJ2-1|TRBV7-9
TGTGCCAGCAGATCCGGACTAGTGGGGAATGAGCAGTTCTTC
CASRSGLVGNEQFF
>NA|TRBD1|TRBJ1-6|TRBV5-1
TGCGCCAGCAGCCCAGGGGACAGGGATTCACCCCTCCACTTT
CASSPGDRDSPLHF
>few|TRBD1|TRBJ2-3|TRBV5-1
TGCGCCAGCAGCTTCGGACAGGGGAGAGGCGAAAAGTATTTT
CASSFGQGRGEKYF
>NA|NA|TRBJ2-7|TRBV20-1
TGCAGTGCTACCGAAACCAACTACGAGCAGTACTTC
CSATETNYEQYF
>NA|NA|TRBJ2-7|TRBV15
TGTGCCACCAGCAGAGATTTGGGACCGAGTGGTCTGTATTCGGTAGGGACCTACGAGCAGTACTTC
CATSRDLGPSGLYSVGTYEQYF
>NA|NA|TRBJ1-2|TRBV28
TGTGCCAGCAGGACAGAAACACCCGAGGGTGGCTACACCTTC
CASRTETPEGGYTF
>few|TRBD2|TRBJ2-3|TRBV5-1
TGCGCCAGCAGCTTGGGACTAGCGGGAGGGCCAGATACGCAGTATTTT
CASSLGLAGGPDTQYF
>NA|NA|TRBJ2-3|TRBV5-4
TGTGCCAGCAGCGCACCCCTAGTGGGGGGCACAGATACGCAGTATTTT
CASSAPLVGGTDTQYF
>few|TRBD2|TRBJ2-7|TRBV6-1
TGTGCCAGCAGGGCGGGACTAGCGGGTCTCTACGAGCAGTACTTC
CASRAGLAGLYEQYF
>few|TRBD2|TRBJ2-7|TRBV11-2
TGTGCCAGCAGCCTACTAGCGCACGCGGGCGAGCAGTACTTC
CASSLLAHAGEQYF
>medium-sized|TRBD1|TRBJ1-2|TRBV10-3
TGTGCCATCAAGCCCGGGACAGGGAACTATGGCTACACCTTC
CAIKPGTGNYGYTF
>few|NA|TRBJ2-1|TRBV15
TGTGCCACCAGTTCATTCTCAGGTGAAGAGCAGTTCTTC
CATSSFSGEEQFF
>once|TRBD2|TRBJ2-4|TRBV5-4
TGTGCCAGCAGCCCGGGAGGGACTAGCGGGGATGGGATTCAGTACTTC
CASSPGGTSGDGIQYF
>few|NA|TRBJ1-1|TRBV29-1
TGCAGCGCCCTTAACACTGAAGCTTTCTTT
CSALNTEAFF
>medium-sized|NA|TRBJ1-2|TRBV6-1
TGTGCCACCTGGCTCTATGGCTACACCTTC
CATWLYGYTF
>large|TRBD1|TRBJ2-7|TRBV15
TGTGCCACCAGCAGAGTCAAAGGGGGCGCGGACGAGCAGTACTTC
CATSRVKGGADEQYF
>few|NA|TRBJ1-1|TRBV5-6
TGTGCCAGCAGCTCACCGGGACTTATGAACACTGAAGCTTTCTTT
CASSSPGLMNTEAFF
>NA|NA|TRBJ2-7|TRBV6-2/TRBV6-3
TGTGCCAGCCTGGGTCGGCCATCCTACGAGCAGTACTTC
CASLGRPSYEQYF
>medium-sized|TRBD1|TRBJ2-4|TRBV7-2
TGTGCCAGCAGCGCGGACAGGGGGCTAATGTGGGCCAAAAACATTCAGTACTTC
CASSADRGLMWAKNIQYF
>NA|NA|TRBJ1-2|TRBV5-4
TGTGCCAGCAGCTTGGCCCGGGACATCTATGGCTACACCTTC
CASSLARDIYGYTF
>NA|TRBD1|TRBJ1-4|TRBV30
TGTGCCTGGAGTCGACAGGGGGAAAAACTGTTTTTT
CAWSRQGEKLFF
>medium-sized|NA|TRBJ2-2|TRBV27
TGTGCCAGCGGGGCAGTGGGGGCTTACGCCGGGGAGCTGTTTTTT
CASGAVGAYAGELFF
>medium-sized|NA|TRBJ1-2|TRBV7-9
TGTGCCAGCAGCAGGGCCCTGGGCTATGGCTACACCTTC
CASSRALGYGYTF
>few|TRBD1|TRBJ1-5|TRBV29-1
TGCAGCGTCAGGACAGGGGACAATCAGCCCCAGCATTTT
CSVRTGDNQPQHF
>medium-sized|NA|TRBJ1-6|TRBV20-1
TGCAGTGCTAGAGGGGGCGCCGATTCACCCCTCCACTTT
CSARGGADSPLHF
>few|TRBD1|TRBJ1-6|TRBV18
TGTGCCAGCTCACCCCAACACCTGGGTCCACAGGGGTTAAATTCACCCCTCCACTTT
CASSPQHLGPQGLNSPLHF
>few|NA|TRBJ2-3|TRBV30
TGTGCTTGCGGACTGGGTTTGGGCACAGATACGCAGTATTTT
CACGLGLGTDTQYF